These 17 T cell receptor beta chains were all obtained from the same sample, sequenced in a study of cytotoxic CD8 clonotypes in ibrutinib-treated CLL (dated by TCRdb to 2020 to 2023). The library was produced with the immunoSEQ multiplex PCR assay. TCRdb stores this immuneACCESS table with in-frame sequences only. Part of the clones is absent; in the studies checked, under half of the shortfall reflects unresolved V genes, and no reason is known for the rest. Counted in this sample were some 140,000 clones; over 60% of them appeared once. The ten largest clonotypes hold 10% to 15% of the sample. Read against the paper, the sample's time point label means: about eleven months on ibrutinib. Material: PBMCs, obtained after 12 months of ibrutinib treatment. All receptors come from a human donor with chronic lymphocytic leukemia.

V is TRBV11-1 and J is TRBJ2-1; D ambiguous. Trimming stripped 0 bases from V and 9 bases from J, with 3 bases between. Germline CDR1 and CDR2: SGHAT and FQDESV (reference sequence). This CDR3 is 11 amino acids long. The DNA of the CDR3 is TGTGCCAGCAGCTTAGCGCTTGAGCAGTTCTTC. This codes for CASSLALEQFF.

J is TRBJ2-7 and V is TRBV7-2, with 7 bases lining up with TRBD2. The germline V gene encodes CDR1 SGHTA and CDR2 FQGNSA. The ends lost 2 bases at V and 4 bases at J; junction bases unmatched: 8. The CDR3 extends over 15 amino acids. CDR3 residues: CASSLSGGSGYEQYF. DNA for the CDR3: TGTGCCAGCAGCTTAAGTGGCGGGAGTGGGTACGAGCAGTACTTC.

In nucleotides, the CDR3 is TGTGCCAGCAGCTTATGGGGAGCGGGTGAGCAGTTCTTC. It translates to CASSLWGAGEQFF. The chain links TRBV11-2 to TRBJ2-1; a weak D match, TRBD2 (6 bases). V dropped 2 bases and J dropped 9 bases, with 11 bases sitting between them. The CDR3 runs to 13 residues. Germline CDR1 reads SGHAT; CDR2 reads FQNNGV.

This clone has more than one count but fewer than ten. V is TRBV30 and J is TRBJ2-7; D is ambiguous. The germline CDR1 and CDR2 sequences are GTSNPN and SVGIG (reference sequence). V dropped 2 bases and J dropped 0 bases, with 26 bases sitting between them. This CDR3 is built from 19 residues. DNA for the CDR3: TGTGCCTGGAGTTTTCAGTTTTTCCCCCCGCCCACGTCCTCCTACGAGCAGTACTTC. Protein: CAWSFQFFPPPTSSYEQYF.

This sequence joins TRBV5-5 and TRBJ2-7, with 11 bases that match TRBD2. The length of the CDR3 is 15 residues. The germline gives CDR1 SGHKS, CDR2 YYEKEE (reference sequence). V was pared by 4 bases and J by 0 bases, with 3 bases of the junction left unmatched. In DNA form, the CDR3 reads TGTGCCAGCAGCCGAACTAGCGGGAGCTCCTACGAGCAGTACTTC. Translated: CASSRTSGSSYEQYF.

The CDR3 DNA follows: TGTGCCAGCAGCTTGGGCCGGAACCAAGAGACCCAGTACTTC. This gives the protein CASSLGRNQETQYF. This rearrangement joins TRBV5-4 to TRBJ2-5; D is uncertain. The CDR3 is made up of 14 amino acids. The germline V gene has CDR1 SGHNT and CDR2 YYREEE (reference sequence). V was cut by 0 bases and J by 0 bases, with 6 bases left in between.

The genes are TRBV20-1 and TRBJ1-1, with D possibly matching TRBD1 (5 bases). V lost 5 bases and J 11 bases, leaving 12 bases between the germline ends. CDR1 is DFQATT and CDR2 is SNEGSKA in the germline V gene (reference sequence). The CDR3 consists of 10 residues. The CDR3 bases are TGCAGTGCTCAGACCTGGGGGGCTTTCTTT. Translating gives CSAQTWGAFF.

This rearrangement joins TRBV2 to TRBJ2-2; D not resolved. The CDR3 runs to 12 residues. Germline V gives CDR1 SNHLY, CDR2 FYNNEI. V lost 6 bases to trimming and J lost 8 bases, with 10 bases between them. CDR3 sequence: CASRLDGGELFF. The CDR3 nucleotides are TGTGCCAGCAGACTGGACGGTGGGGAGCTGTTTTTT.

This clone has only a few counts. The chain has TRBV6-5 and TRBJ1-2; 8 bases are a match to TRBD1. Per the germline V gene, CDR1 is MNHEY and CDR2 is SVGAGI. Trimming cost V 5 bases and J 4 bases; bases outside gene matches: 9. There are 15 residues in the CDR3. CDR3 DNA: TGTGCCAGCAGTCCAGGACAGGGATATATCTATGGCTACACCTTC. Translated: CASSPGQGYIYGYTF.

The chain joins TRBV14 to TRBJ2-2, with D unclear. Between the trimmed V and J ends, which lost 0 bases and 8 bases, there was a span of 7 bases. Germline assignment: CDR1 SGHDN and CDR2 FVKESK. The CDR3 is made up of 13 amino acids. The DNA of the CDR3 is TGTGCCAGCAGCCAAGATCTGGAAGGGGAGCTGTTTTTT. Protein product: CASSQDLEGELFF.

This clone was counted a few times. CDR3 sequence: CAYFNRGEDGYTF. As DNA, the CDR3 is TGTGCCTACTTCAACAGGGGAGAGGATGGCTACACCTTC. This chain links TRBV30 with TRBJ1-2; 7 bases map to TRBD1. This CDR3 has 13 residues. Per the germline V gene, CDR1 is GTSNPN and CDR2 is SVGIG (reference sequence). Trimming at V came to 7 bases and at J to 6 bases, leaving 11 bases not matched to a gene. Supplemented by reference TRBV30 and TRBJ1-2, the full variable domain reads SQTIHQWPATLVQPVGSPLSLECTVEGTSNPNLYWYRQAAGRGLQLLFYSVGIGQISSEVPQNLSASRPQDRQFILSSKKLLLSDSGFYLCAYFNRGEDGYTFGSGTRLTVV.

The chain combines TRBV5-1 with TRBJ2-3; D may be TRBD1 (5 bases). The CDR3 extends over 15 amino acids. The V and J ends lost 5 bases and 4 bases respectively, with 17 bases between them. CDR1 SGHRS and CDR2 YFSETQ come from the germline V gene. This chain's CDR3 is CASSQLLTASDTQYF. Here the CDR3 DNA reads TGCGCCAGCAGTCAGCTTCTGACAGCCTCAGATACGCAGTATTTT.

The genes are TRBV4-2 and TRBJ1-5; D gene uncertain. The V end lost 4 bases, the J end lost 0 bases, and 13 bases lay between the germline ends. Germline V CDR1 and CDR2: LGHNA, YNFKEQ. This CDR3 spans 16 amino acids. Here the CDR3 reads CASSPTGGISNQPQHF. CDR3 DNA sequence: TGTGCCAGCAGCCCTACCGGAGGAATTAGCAATCAGCCCCAGCATTTT.

This CDR3 is CASSRTSGNNEQFF. DNA for the CDR3: TGTGCCAGCAGCAGGACTAGCGGAAACAATGAGCAGTTCTTC. The V gene is TRBV5-4, the J gene TRBJ2-1; 10 nucleotides line up with TRBD2. The J segment lost 5 bases and the V segment lost 4 bases, leaving 3 bases of the junction unmatched. CDR1 is SGHNT, CDR2 YYREEE, per germline (reference sequence). This CDR3 region has 14 residues.

The CDR3 sequence is CASSLLQSNTEAFF. The CDR3 region has the DNA TGTGCCAGCAGCTTACTACAGTCGAACACTGAAGCTTTCTTT. V and J are TRBV7-8 and TRBJ1-1, with no clear D. Germline V gene sequence: CDR1 SGHVS, CDR2 FQNEAQ. Trimming removed 2 bases at V and 1 base at J, with 8 bases between. This CDR3 has 14 amino acids.

This chain links TRBV6-1 with TRBJ2-3, with TRBD1 matching over 11 bases. Germline CDR1 is MNHNS and CDR2 is SASEGT. The CDR3 is made up of 12 amino acids. The CDR3 DNA is TGTGCTACGGGACAGGGGGGAGATACGCAGTATTTT. Its translation is CATGQGGDTQYF.

This chain connects TRBV7-8 to TRBJ1-5, with D hard to call. Trimming pared 1 base from V and 0 bases from J, leaving 13 bases between. CDR3 length equals 17 residues. CDR1 is SGHVS, CDR2 FQNEAQ, per germline. The CDR3 nucleotides read TGTGCCAGCAGCTTAGGCGAATATTTGGATAGCAATCAGCCCCAGCATTTT. As protein: CASSLGEYLDSNQPQHF.